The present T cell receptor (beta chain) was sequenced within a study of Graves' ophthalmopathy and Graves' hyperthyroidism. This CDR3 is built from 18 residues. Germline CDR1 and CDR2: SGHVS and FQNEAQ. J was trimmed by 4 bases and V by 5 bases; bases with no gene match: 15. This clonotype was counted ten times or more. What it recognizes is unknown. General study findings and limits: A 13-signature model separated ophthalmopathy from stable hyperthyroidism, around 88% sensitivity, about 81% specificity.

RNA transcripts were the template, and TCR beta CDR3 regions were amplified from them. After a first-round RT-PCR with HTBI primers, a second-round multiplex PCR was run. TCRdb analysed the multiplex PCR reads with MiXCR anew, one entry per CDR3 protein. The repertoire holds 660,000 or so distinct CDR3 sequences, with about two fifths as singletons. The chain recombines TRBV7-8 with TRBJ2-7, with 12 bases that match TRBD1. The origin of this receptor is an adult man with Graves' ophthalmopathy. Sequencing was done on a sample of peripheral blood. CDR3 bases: TGTGCCAGCAGCCCCGAAAGGCATAGGGACAGGGGGCGGTACGAGCAGTACTTC. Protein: CASSPERHRDRGRYEQYF.